This TCR beta chain was found in a study of cytomegalovirus exposure and HLA in healthy donors. About the study: The approximately 130 validation repertoires and the 666 first-cohort repertoires shared a platform, a later analysis reported.

Study results and caveats: Rarity held for most TCR sequences, but there were some public TCRs that occurred in many donors. The study labeled 164 TCR beta chains cytomegalovirus-associated. In vitro data verified a few CMV-associated chains as specific for CMV antigens.

Libraries were prepared by immunoSEQ multiplex PCR; TCRdb keeps only in-frame clonotypes and omits some of them. The sample includes 250,000 to 400,000 clones, roughly 86% seen only once; the top ten take approximately 0.96%. As for this clone: Its antigen is as yet unknown.

The clonotype comes from a man aged 30 to 39 in good health and CMV-seronegative. The sample consisted of PBMCs.

The CDR3 protein is CASSQDLGRGGQGGEQFF. CDR3 DNA: TGCGCCAGCAGCCAAGATCTTGGGAGGGGGGGCCAGGGCGGAGAGCAGTTCTTC. V and J are TRBV4-3 and TRBJ2-1, with D perhaps matching TRBD2 (7 bases). This CDR3 is 18 amino acids long. V gave up 0 bases and J gave up 10 bases, with 25 bases separating them. The germline V gene has CDR1 LGHNA and CDR2 YSLEER.